The 22 T cell receptor beta chains below were found in one sample sequenced in a study of cytomegalovirus exposure and HLA in healthy donors. Both 60 Vbeta primers and 13 Jbeta primers went into the PCR. Using immunoSEQ multiplex PCR, the repertoire was profiled, and TCRdb retains in-frame clones only, with some absent. This table has 150,000 to 250,000 clones, roughly four fifths appearing once. Sequenced sample: PBMCs. The source is a woman between 45 and 60 years old in good health and CMV-seropositive.

The chain combines TRBV19 with TRBJ1-1; TRBD1 agrees at 8 bases. CDR1 and CDR2 from the germline V gene are LNHDA and SQIVND (reference sequence). Trimming cost V 4 bases and J 1 base; bases outside gene matches: 5. CDR3 length: 15 residues. As DNA, the CDR3 is TGTGCCAGTAGTACATGGGGACAGGCGAACACTGAAGCTTTCTTT. The encoded protein is CASSTWGQANTEAFF. Supplemented by reference TRBV19 and TRBJ1-1, the full variable domain reads DGGITQSPKYLFRKEGQNVTLSCEQNLNHDAMYWYRQDPGQGLRLIYYSQIVNDFQKGDIAEGYSVSREKKESFPLTVTSAQKNPTAFYLCASSTWGQANTEAFFGQGTRLTVV.

V gene TRBV6-6 combines with J gene TRBJ1-1; 7 bases align to TRBD1. The CDR3 covers 14 residues. Per germline, CDR1 MNHNY and CDR2 SVGAGI (reference sequence). With V trimmed by 3 bases and J by 1 base, 2 bases remained unmatched. The CDR3 here is CASSYTGENTEAFF. The CDR3 DNA reads TGTGCCAGCAGTTATACAGGGGAGAACACTGAAGCTTTCTTT.

This clone is a singleton in its sample. The genes are TRBV11-2 and TRBJ2-3; TRBD1 might be the D (5 bases). The V end lost 4 bases, the J end lost 0 bases, and 8 bases lay between the germline ends. Germline CDR1 and CDR2: SGHAT and FQNNGV. The CDR3 is 14 amino acids. DNA for the CDR3: TGTGCCAGCAGCTCCCAGGGCAGCACAGATACGCAGTATTTT. This gives the protein CASSSQGSTDTQYF.

The chain uses TRBV9 and TRBJ1-3, with 9 bases lining up with TRBD1. Per the germline V gene, CDR1 is SGDLS and CDR2 is YYNGEE. CDR3 length equals 18 residues. V was pared by 1 base and J by 3 bases, with 11 bases of the junction left unmatched. CDR3 in DNA: TGTGCCAGCAGCGTATTGGATCGACAGGGGGATCTTGGAAACACCATATATTTT. This translates into CASSVLDRQGDLGNTIYF.

The chain uses TRBV5-4 and TRBJ2-5; 12 bases map to TRBD2. The DNA end is more similar to TRBJ2-7, so the J call may be wrong. The length of the CDR3 is 16 residues. The V gene's germline CDR1 is SGHNT and CDR2 YYREEE (reference sequence). The CDR3 DNA follows: TGTGCCAGCAGCTCCCCGACTAGCGGGGGTGTCTACGAGCAGTACTTC. Translation: CASSSPTSGGVYEQYF.

This chain links TRBV25-1 with TRBJ1-2, with a tentative D call TRBD1 (6 bases). Germline values: CDR1 MGHDK, CDR2 SYGVNS. The ends were cut back, 8 bases at V and 0 bases at J, with 10 bases in the middle. CDR3 length equals 13 residues. The CDR3 DNA reads TGTGCCAGCGAAGGACAGTCTAACTATGGCTACACCTTC. The encoded protein is CASEGQSNYGYTF.

The chain is built from TRBV28 and TRBJ1-1; TRBD1 matches at 9 bases. The CDR3 extends over 15 amino acids. J gave up 4 bases and V 6 bases, and 9 bases lay outside the gene matches. Looked up from germline, CDR1 is MDHEN and CDR2 is SYDVKM. CDR3 amino acids: CASRPTTGGSTEAFF. The CDR3 bases are TGTGCCAGCAGGCCAACGACAGGGGGGAGCACTGAAGCTTTCTTT.

The chain couples TRBV2 to TRBJ2-3; D might be TRBD2 (7 bases). This CDR3 has 14 amino acids. Germline V CDR1 and CDR2: SNHLY, FYNNEI. V dropped 6 bases and J dropped 0 bases, with 10 bases sitting between them. CDR3 DNA: TGTGCCAGCAGAGCGGGACATAGCACAGATACGCAGTATTTT. Protein sequence: CASRAGHSTDTQYF. Together with reference TRBV2 and TRBJ2-3, the CDR3 gives the full variable domain: EPEVTQTPSHQVTQMGQEVILRCVPISNHLYFYWYRQILGQKVEFLVSFYNNEISEKSEIFDDQFSVERPDGSNFTLKIRSTKLEDSAMYFCASRAGHSTDTQYFGPGTRLTVL.

The genes are TRBV2 and TRBJ2-7, with D perhaps TRBD1 (6 bases). The V end was cut by 4 bases, the J end by 12 bases, with 16 bases between. Germline V gene lookup returns CDR1 SNHLY and CDR2 FYNNEI. The CDR3 covers 12 residues. The CDR3 here is CASSGDIGGLYF. CDR3 bases: TGTGCCAGCAGTGGGGACATTGGGGGTCTGTACTTC.

The V and J genes are TRBV5-6 and TRBJ2-7; TRBD1 matches at 8 bases. Germline V CDR1 and CDR2: SGHDT, YYEEEE. V was clipped by 3 bases and J by 3 bases; unmatched bases: 5. CDR3 length equals 14 residues. The CDR3 sequence is CASSSDRGGYEQYF. CDR3 nucleotide sequence: TGTGCCAGCAGCTCAGACAGGGGTGGCTACGAGCAGTACTTC.

As regards this clone: The junction differs from germline at one of its ends, possibly a read error. The chain recombines TRBV29-1 with TRBJ2-6; a weak D match, TRBD1 (7 bases). This CDR3 region has 17 residues. CDR1 and CDR2 (germline): SQVTM, ANQGSEA. The CDR3 coding sequence is TGCAGCGCCGTAGGGGCCAGGGGGGACTCTGGGGCCAACGGCCTGACTTTC. Amino acids: CSAVGARGDSGANGLTF.

The gene calls are TRBV5-5 and TRBJ1-2; no clear D. Germline CDR1 is SGHKS and CDR2 is YYEKEE (reference sequence). This CDR3 contains 12 residues. The V end was cut by 0 bases, the J end by 13 bases, with 13 bases between. The CDR3 here is CASSLELRSPTF. The CDR3 DNA sequence: TGTGCCAGCAGCTTGGAGCTTCGGTCACCCACCTTC.

V gene TRBV6-1 combines with J gene TRBJ1-5, with D maybe TRBD1 (6 bases). The CDR3 covers 14 residues. CDR1 MNHNS and CDR2 SASEGT come from the germline V gene. The V and J ends lost 6 bases and 4 bases respectively, with 13 bases between them. The CDR3 spells CASRSQGLNQPQHF. As DNA, the CDR3 is TGTGCCAGCAGGTCACAGGGCCTGAATCAGCCCCAGCATTTT.

The chain recombines TRBV10-3 with TRBJ1-3, with 7 nucleotides matching TRBD1. Germline V gene sequence: CDR1 ENHRY, CDR2 SYGVKD. V dropped 8 bases and J dropped 0; count of bases not matched to a gene: 13. The CDR3 extends over 17 amino acids. CDR3 in amino acids: CAIGRRGRANSGNTIYF. The CDR3 DNA reads TGTGCCATCGGTCGAAGGGGGCGAGCGAACTCTGGAAACACCATATATTTT.

The genes are TRBV6-5 and TRBJ2-1; tentatively, D is TRBD1 (7 bases). This CDR3 comprises 16 residues. CDR1 and CDR2 (germline): MNHEY, SVGAGI. V was cut by 0 bases and J by 7 bases, with 16 bases left in between. CDR3 protein: CASSYSTGIGRNEQFF. The CDR3, as DNA: TGTGCCAGCAGTTACTCGACAGGGATTGGGAGGAATGAGCAGTTCTTC.

This clone was counted a single time. The chain uses TRBV5-1 and TRBJ1-2; a possible D gene is TRBD1 (5 bases). The V end lost 2 bases, the J end lost 4 bases, and 18 bases lay between the germline ends. The CDR3 is 16 residues long. Germline CDR1 SGHRS, CDR2 YFSETQ. As DNA, the CDR3 is TGCGCCAGCAGCTTCGATGCCGACAGTTCGATCTATGGCTACACCTTC. Translated: CASSFDADSSIYGYTF. Full variable domain (outside the CDR3, taken from reference TRBV5-1 and TRBJ1-2): KAGVTQTPRYLIKTRGQQVTLSCSPISGHRSVSWYQQTPGQGLQFLFEYFSETQRNKGNFPGRFSGRQFSNSRSEMNVSTLELGDSALYLCASSFDADSSIYGYTFGSGTRLTVV.

The chain combines TRBV29-1 with TRBJ2-1; possibly TRBD1 for D (6 bases). The CDR3 extends over 16 amino acids. Trimming pared 6 bases from V and 0 bases from J, leaving 18 bases between. Per the germline V gene, CDR1 is SQVTM and CDR2 is ANQGSEA. The CDR3 region is CSVASRGYRSYNEQFF. The CDR3 DNA reads as TGCAGCGTGGCTTCTAGGGGGTACCGCTCCTACAATGAGCAGTTCTTC.

This sequence joins TRBV7-9 and TRBJ1-3; no reliable D call. V dropped 4 bases and J dropped 4 bases, with 5 bases sitting between them. The germline V gene encodes CDR1 SEHNR and CDR2 FQNEAQ (reference sequence). The length of the CDR3 is 12 residues. CDR3 region: CASSSTGNTIYF. For the CDR3, the DNA is TGTGCCAGCAGCTCGACAGGAAACACCATATATTTT.

This clone was counted once. This chain joins TRBV7-2 and TRBJ1-5; a possible D gene is TRBD1 (5 bases). This CDR3 is 18 amino acids long. Trimming stripped 1 base from V and 2 bases from J, with 18 bases between. Germline values: CDR1 SGHTA, CDR2 FQGNSA. The CDR3 spells CASSLVGGGTGGNQPQHF. CDR3 DNA: TGTGCCAGCAGCTTAGTGGGGGGGGGTACAGGAGGCAATCAGCCCCAGCATTTT. Filled out from reference TRBV7-2 and TRBJ1-5, the complete variable domain reads GAGVSQSPSNKVTEKGKDVELRCDPISGHTALYWYRQSLGQGLEFLIYFQGNSAPDKSGLPSDRFSAERTGGSVSTLTIQRTQQEDSAVYLCASSLVGGGTGGNQPQHFGDGTRLSIL.

This chain uses TRBV6-6 with TRBJ2-7; 8 bases are a match to TRBD2. The CDR3 spans 15 residues. The junction had 5 bases not matched to a gene; V was cut back by 2 bases and J by 2 bases. CDR1 and CDR2 (germline): MNHNY, SVGAGI (reference sequence). The CDR3 nucleotides are TGTGCCAGCAGTTACGTCTCAGCGGGGGCCTACGAGCAGTACTTC. As protein: CASSYVSAGAYEQYF.

CDR3 amino acids: CASSPEAVNEQFF. DNA for the CDR3: TGTGCCAGCAGCCCTGAAGCGGTGAATGAGCAGTTCTTC. The genes are TRBV6-6 and TRBJ2-1; tentatively, D is TRBD2 (5 bases). Per the germline V gene, CDR1 is MNHNY and CDR2 is SVGAGI (reference sequence). Deletions cut 6 bases from V and 7 bases from J, with 13 bases between. This CDR3 contains 13 residues.

The chain links TRBV19 to TRBJ2-2; the D gene is possibly TRBD2 (6 bases). The V gene lost 2 bases and the J gene lost 4 bases, with 17 bases spanning the gap. There are 17 residues in the CDR3. Germline CDR1 reads LNHDA; CDR2 reads SQIVND (reference sequence). CDR3 region: CASSITLFSGGTGELFF. The DNA for the CDR3 is TGTGCCAGTAGTATAACCCTCTTTTCCGGGGGCACCGGGGAGCTGTTTTTT. Variable domain in full (rest from reference TRBV19 and TRBJ2-2): DGGITQSPKYLFRKEGQNVTLSCEQNLNHDAMYWYRQDPGQGLRLIYYSQIVNDFQKGDIAEGYSVSREKKESFPLTVTSAQKNPTAFYLCASSITLFSGGTGELFFGEGSRLTVL.